One sample yielded the 32 T cell receptor beta chains listed below, sequenced in a study of technical replicates of blood from a few donors. Only in-frame clones appear in the TCRdb table, and some are missing; sequencing was by immunoSEQ multiplex PCR. The data show 75,000 to 90,000 clones, with 80% to 95% seen just once and about 0.38% held by the top ten. Source material: T cells isolated from PBMCs. These receptors originate from a human donor in good health.

V usage is TRBV20-1 and J usage is TRBJ1-1; D not certain. Per germline, CDR1 DFQATT and CDR2 SNEGSKA (reference sequence). The CDR3 contains 11 residues. V was clipped by 0 bases and J by 5 bases, with 4 bases between them. The CDR3: CSARDRTEAFF. CDR3 DNA: TGCAGTGCTAGAGATAGAACTGAAGCTTTCTTT.

J is TRBJ2-7 and V is TRBV15; D uncertain. This CDR3 spans 15 amino acids. Germline-derived CDR1 and CDR2 are LNHNV and YYDKDF (reference sequence). V was shortened by 0 bases and J by 2 bases, with 11 bases between the two germline ends. CDR3 sequence: CATSRDKLSPYEQYF. CDR3 nucleotide sequence: TGTGCCACCAGCAGAGATAAACTATCTCCCTACGAGCAGTACTTC.

This sequence joins TRBV2 and TRBJ2-7; 7 nucleotides agree with TRBD1. This CDR3 has 13 residues. V shed 4 bases, J shed 6 bases, and the junction held 6 bases outside the gene matches. Germline V gene lookup returns CDR1 SNHLY and CDR2 FYNNEI. The CDR3 loop is CASSGQGETEQYF. CDR3 nucleotide sequence: TGTGCCAGCAGTGGACAGGGCGAGACCGAGCAGTACTTC.

V gene TRBV7-2 combines with J gene TRBJ2-5; 7 bases fit TRBD1. CDR1 and CDR2 (germline): SGHTA, FQGNSA. V shed 2 bases and J 4 bases; nucleotides not matched to a gene: 10. The CDR3 length is 16 residues. DNA of the CDR3: TGTGCCAGCAGCTTAAGTCCCAGGGGGATAACAGAGACCCAGTACTTC. This sequence encodes CASSLSPRGITETQYF. Combining the CDR3 with reference TRBV7-2 and TRBJ2-5 gives the whole variable domain GAGVSQSPSNKVTEKGKDVELRCDPISGHTALYWYRQSLGQGLEFLIYFQGNSAPDKSGLPSDRFSAERTGGSVSTLTIQRTQQEDSAVYLCASSLSPRGITETQYFGPGTRLLVL.

The chain uses TRBV15 and TRBJ1-2; D gene ambiguous. The germline V and J ends were trimmed by 0 bases and 3 bases, with 17 bases remaining between them. The CDR3 spans 17 residues. Germline CDR1 reads LNHNV; CDR2 reads YYDKDF (reference sequence). The CDR3 sequence: CATSRDVGQPAYYGYTF. For the CDR3, the DNA is TGTGCCACCAGCAGAGATGTGGGCCAGCCAGCCTACTATGGCTACACCTTC.

CDR3 bases: TGTGCCAGCAGCTTGGGGGGAGGGCAGTCCTACGAGCAGTACTTC. Translated, it gives CASSLGGGQSYEQYF. The V and J genes are TRBV5-4 and TRBJ2-7; TRBD2 aligns across 7 bases. This CDR3 is built from 15 residues. Germline V gene lookup returns CDR1 SGHNT and CDR2 YYREEE (reference sequence). J gave up 1 base and V 0 bases, and 4 bases lay outside the gene matches.

This clone was observed a single time. This chain uses TRBV13 with TRBJ2-7; no clear D gene. The CDR3 is 12 amino acids. CDR1 PRHDT and CDR2 FYEKMQ come from the germline V gene (reference sequence). V was pared by 0 bases and J by 5 bases, with 5 bases between. CDR3 sequence (DNA): TGTGCCAGCAGCTTAGGTAGCAACGAGCAGTACTTC. This translates into CASSLGSNEQYF.

The CDR3 region is CASSLGQTKTDTQYF. CDR3 DNA sequence: TGTGCCAGCAGTTTGGGACAGACAAAGACAGATACGCAGTATTTT. The chain links TRBV27 to TRBJ2-3, with TRBD1 matching over 7 bases. The CDR3 is 15 amino acids. Germline V lookup: CDR1 MNHEY, CDR2 SMNVEV (reference sequence). Unmatched junction bases numbered 6, after V lost 3 bases and J lost 3 bases.

This clone was seen once. The chain is built from TRBV29-1 and TRBJ2-5; 10 nucleotides agree with TRBD2. V gave up 0 bases and J gave up 5 bases; unmatched junction bases: 9. Per germline, CDR1 SQVTM and CDR2 ANQGSEA. CDR3 length equals 16 residues. The CDR3, as DNA: TGCAGCGTTGAAGAGTTAGTAGCGGGAGGAGGGGAGACCCAGTACTTC. Translated, it gives CSVEELVAGGGETQYF.

The chain carries TRBV5-1 and TRBJ2-7; no clear D. V was trimmed by 0 bases and J by 1 base, leaving 8 bases between them. The CDR3 extends over 14 amino acids. Looked up from germline, CDR1 is SGHRS and CDR2 is YFSETQ. CDR3 bases: TGCGCCAGCAGCTTGGATTCAGTATCCTACGAGCAGTACTTC. Its translation: CASSLDSVSYEQYF.

This rearrangement joins TRBV4-1 to TRBJ2-7; 10 nucleotides line up with TRBD2. Trimming took 0 bases from V and 5 from J; bases not matched to a gene: 4. The CDR3 covers 15 residues. CDR1 MGHRA and CDR2 YSYEKL come from the germline V gene. The CDR3 protein is CASSQEQREGDEQYF. The CDR3 coding sequence is TGCGCCAGCAGCCAAGAACAGCGGGAGGGAGACGAGCAGTACTTC.

This sequence joins TRBV29-1 and TRBJ2-5, with 13 bases that match TRBD2. CDR3 length: 16 amino acids. The germline V gene has CDR1 SQVTM and CDR2 ANQGSEA. The J segment lost 2 bases and the V segment lost 3 bases, leaving 6 bases of the junction unmatched. The chain's CDR3 is CSVDGLAGEIQETQYF. DNA for the CDR3: TGCAGCGTTGATGGACTAGCGGGAGAGATACAAGAGACCCAGTACTTC.

The rearrangement links TRBV19 to TRBJ2-1; 7 bases match TRBD2. Germline V gene sequence: CDR1 LNHDA, CDR2 SQIVND (reference sequence). J gave up 3 bases and V 5 bases, and 1 base lay outside the gene matches. The CDR3 totals 13 residues. CDR3 loop: CASSASGYNEQFF. CDR3 in DNA: TGTGCCAGTAGTGCTAGCGGCTACAATGAGCAGTTCTTC.

The chain employs TRBV30 and TRBJ2-3; 14 bases fit TRBD2. With V trimmed by 1 base and J by 3 bases, 6 bases remained unmatched. This CDR3 has 17 residues. Germline CDR1 and CDR2: GTSNPN and SVGIG (reference sequence). The CDR3 spells CAWSAGTSGRETDTQYF. Written as DNA, the CDR3 is TGTGCCTGGAGTGCTGGGACTAGCGGGAGAGAGACAGATACGCAGTATTTT.

V is TRBV7-9 and J is TRBJ2-3; perhaps TRBD2 as D (6 bases). CDR1 and CDR2 from the germline V gene are SEHNR and FQNEAQ (reference sequence). This CDR3 has 16 residues. V was cut by 5 bases and J by 4 bases, with 19 bases left in between. The CDR3 protein is CASSLSPGSQADTQYF. For the CDR3, the DNA is TGTGCCAGCAGCCTCTCCCCCGGGAGTCAGGCAGATACGCAGTATTTT.

The V call is TRBV6-5, the J call TRBJ1-4; D is possibly TRBD1 (6 bases). CDR1 is MNHEY, CDR2 SVGAGI, per germline. This CDR3 has 14 residues. The V end was cut by 3 bases, the J end by 8 bases, with 13 bases between. CDR3 in amino acids: CASSYLTGTEKLFF. In DNA, the CDR3 is TGTGCCAGCAGTTATCTCACAGGGACAGAAAAACTGTTTTTT.

The genes are TRBV11-3 and TRBJ1-4; 9 nucleotides match TRBD1. From germline, CDR1 is SGHNT and CDR2 YENEEA. The CDR3 runs 19 residues. Trimming at V came to 5 bases and at J to 1 base, leaving 14 bases not matched to a gene. The CDR3 reads CASSDWSGTGGLTNEKLFF. The DNA of the CDR3 is TGTGCCAGCAGCGATTGGAGTGGCACAGGGGGCCTAACTAATGAAAAACTGTTTTTT.

The V and J genes are TRBV28 and TRBJ1-2; D is unresolved. Trimming shortened V by 3 bases and J by 1 base, and 6 bases separated the two germline ends. CDR1 and CDR2 (germline): MDHEN, SYDVKM. The CDR3 is made up of 13 amino acids. The CDR3 DNA reads as TGTGCCAGCAGTTTGGCGGGTAACTATGGCTACACCTTC. This gives the protein CASSLAGNYGYTF.

This chain joins TRBV10-3 and TRBJ1-5, with 8 bases that match TRBD1. The CDR3 length is 16 residues. The germline V gene encodes CDR1 ENHRY and CDR2 SYGVKD. Trimming removed 2 bases from V and 5 bases from J; junction bases left unmatched: 8. The CDR3 is CAISEDRGSIHQPQHF. The CDR3 DNA is TGTGCCATCAGTGAGGACAGGGGCTCCATTCATCAGCCCCAGCATTTT.

The chain uses TRBV7-3 and TRBJ2-1, with a weak D call TRBD2 (6 bases). The CDR3 contains 17 residues. Germline V gene data show CDR1 as SGHTA and CDR2 as FQGTGA. V gave up 1 base and J gave up 4 bases, with 17 bases separating them. CDR3 coding DNA: TGTGCCAGCAGCTTAAAAGGACCAGGGACTCAATACAATGAGCAGTTCTTC. Translated, it gives CASSLKGPGTQYNEQFF.

This chain connects TRBV10-3 to TRBJ2-3; 7 bases are a match to TRBD2. Germline CDR1 and CDR2: ENHRY and SYGVKD. V shed 10 bases and J 4 bases; nucleotides not matched to a gene: 14. The CDR3 loop spans 15 amino acids. The CDR3 bases are TGTGCCAGCCAGGATAGGCGGGAGATGGCAGATACGCAGTATTTT. Translating it yields CASQDRREMADTQYF.

The gene calls are TRBV5-1 and TRBJ2-7; perhaps TRBD1 as D (6 bases). V was clipped by 2 bases and J by 5 bases, with 17 bases between them. The V gene's germline CDR1 is SGHRS and CDR2 YFSETQ. The CDR3 consists of 15 residues. Here the CDR3 reads CASSLQGREINEQYF. The CDR3, as DNA: TGCGCCAGCAGCTTACAGGGCCGGGAAATAAACGAGCAGTACTTC.

This rearrangement joins TRBV4-2 to TRBJ2-7; 9 nucleotides match TRBD2. Germline V lookup: CDR1 LGHNA, CDR2 YNFKEQ. The CDR3 totals 17 residues. Germline trimming cut 0 bases from V and 4 bases from J; bases unmatched to any gene: 10. This CDR3 is CASSQDRRVAGDYEQYF. CDR3 DNA: TGTGCCAGCAGCCAAGATAGGAGGGTAGCGGGGGATTACGAGCAGTACTTC.

The gene calls are TRBV9 and TRBJ2-3; TRBD1 matches at 7 bases. The CDR3 has 15 residues. Losses at the gene ends were 1 base for V and 0 bases for J; bases not matched to a gene: 2. Germline loops: CDR1 SGDLS, CDR2 YYNGEE. The CDR3, as DNA: TGTGCCAGCAGCGTAACGACAGGGAGCACAGATACGCAGTATTTT. It encodes CASSVTTGSTDTQYF. Based on the CDR3 plus reference TRBV9 and TRBJ2-3, the full variable domain is DSGVTQTPKHLITATGQRVTLRCSPRSGDLSVYWYQQSLDQGLQFLIQYYNGEERAKGNILERFSAQQFPDLHSELNLSSLELGDSALYFCASSVTTGSTDTQYFGPGTRLTVL.

The chain employs TRBV5-1 and TRBJ2-3; 8 bases map to TRBD2. Germline values: CDR1 SGHRS, CDR2 YFSETQ. V shed 7 bases and J 2 bases; nucleotides not matched to a gene: 9. CDR3 length equals 15 residues. The CDR3 sequence is CASVEAGGITDTQYF. The CDR3 DNA sequence: TGCGCCAGCGTTGAGGCGGGAGGAATCACAGATACGCAGTATTTT.

This clone showed up just once. J is TRBJ1-2 and V is TRBV19; D might be TRBD1 (6 bases). The germline V and J ends were trimmed by 6 bases and 2 bases, with 16 bases remaining between them. Germline loops: CDR1 LNHDA, CDR2 SQIVND (reference sequence). This CDR3 is built from 15 residues. CDR3 sequence (DNA): TGTGCCAGTAGGGGTACAGGGTTGGAAAACTATGGCTACACCTTC. It yields the protein CASRGTGLENYGYTF.

The chain links TRBV7-9 to TRBJ2-7; D perhaps matches TRBD1 (6 bases). V was pared by 1 base and J by 0 bases, with 7 bases between. CDR3 length equals 14 residues. Germline V gene data show CDR1 as SEHNR and CDR2 as FQNEAQ (reference sequence). CDR3 protein: CASSLGTVSYEQYF. The DNA of the CDR3 is TGTGCCAGCAGCTTAGGGACAGTCTCCTACGAGCAGTACTTC.

Here the CDR3 reads CASSERDYTDTQYF. The CDR3 DNA follows: TGCGCCAGCAGTGAGCGGGATTACACAGATACGCAGTATTTT. The rearrangement links TRBV5-1 to TRBJ2-3, with 7 bases identical to TRBD2. J lost 2 bases, V lost 5 bases, and 5 bases had no gene match. CDR3 size: 14 residues. Germline loops: CDR1 SGHRS, CDR2 YFSETQ.

The table lists this clone with a few counts. CDR3 sequence: CASSRGQLNTEAFF. The CDR3 DNA reads as TGTGCCAGCTCACGGGGCCAGTTGAACACTGAAGCTTTCTTT. This sequence joins TRBV18 and TRBJ1-1, with a weak D call TRBD1 (5 bases). The CDR3 is made up of 14 amino acids. The V and J ends lost 4 bases and 0 bases respectively, with 9 bases between them. Germline CDR1 and CDR2: KGHSH and LQKENI. Using reference TRBV18 and TRBJ1-1 for the parts outside the CDR3, the full variable domain is NAGVMQNPRHLVRRRGQEARLRCSPMKGHSHVYWYRQLPEEGLKFMVYLQKENIIDESGMPKERFSAEFPKEGPSILRIQQVVRGDSAAYFCASSRGQLNTEAFFGQGTRLTVV.

This chain links TRBV28 with TRBJ1-1; possible D gene TRBD1, 5 bases. The length of the CDR3 is 12 residues. Germline V CDR1 and CDR2: MDHEN, SYDVKM. Trimming removed 3 bases from V and 5 bases from J, with 7 bases in between. The chain's CDR3 is CASSFGGTEAFF. The CDR3 DNA reads as TGTGCCAGCAGTTTTGGGGGGACTGAAGCTTTCTTT.

The chain combines TRBV5-1 with TRBJ2-2; D perhaps matches TRBD1 (6 bases). This CDR3 is 14 amino acids long. The germline V gene encodes CDR1 SGHRS and CDR2 YFSETQ. V was cut by 4 bases and J by 8 bases, with 15 bases left in between. Here the CDR3 reads CASSRGQPTGELFF. CDR3 DNA sequence: TGCGCCAGCAGCCGGGGACAACCTACGGGGGAGCTGTTTTTT.

J is TRBJ2-5 and V is TRBV5-1, with a possible D match to TRBD1 (5 bases). Germline loops: CDR1 SGHRS, CDR2 YFSETQ. This CDR3 has 15 amino acids. Trimming removed 0 bases from V and 1 base from J, with 10 bases in between. CDR3 region: CASSLAGNFQETQYF. CDR3 DNA sequence: TGCGCCAGCAGCTTGGCAGGGAACTTCCAAGAGACCCAGTACTTC.